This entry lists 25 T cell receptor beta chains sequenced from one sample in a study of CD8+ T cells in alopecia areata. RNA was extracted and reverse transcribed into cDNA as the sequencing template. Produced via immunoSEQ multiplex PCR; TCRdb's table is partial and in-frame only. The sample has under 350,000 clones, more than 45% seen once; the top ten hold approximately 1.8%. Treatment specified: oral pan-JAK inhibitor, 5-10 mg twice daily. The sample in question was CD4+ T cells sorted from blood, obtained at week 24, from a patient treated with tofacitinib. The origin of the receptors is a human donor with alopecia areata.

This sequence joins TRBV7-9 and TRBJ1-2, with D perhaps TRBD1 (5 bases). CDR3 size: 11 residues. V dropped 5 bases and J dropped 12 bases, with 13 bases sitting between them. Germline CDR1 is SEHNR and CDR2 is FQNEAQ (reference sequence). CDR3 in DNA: TGTGCCAGCAGCCGTTCGGGGGGTCACACCTTC. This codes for CASSRSGGHTF.

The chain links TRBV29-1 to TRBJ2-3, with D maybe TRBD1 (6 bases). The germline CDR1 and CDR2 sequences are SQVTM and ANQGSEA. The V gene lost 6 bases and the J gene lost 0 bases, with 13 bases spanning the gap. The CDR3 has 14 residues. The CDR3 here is CSVTTGPSTDTQYF. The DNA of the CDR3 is TGCAGCGTGACGACAGGCCCAAGCACAGATACGCAGTATTTT.

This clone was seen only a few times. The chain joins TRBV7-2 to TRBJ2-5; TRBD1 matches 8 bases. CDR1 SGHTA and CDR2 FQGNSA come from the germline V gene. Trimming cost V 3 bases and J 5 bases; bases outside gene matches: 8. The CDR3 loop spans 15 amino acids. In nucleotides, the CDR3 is TGTGCCAGCAGCTTGTCCAGGGGGCGCGTTGAGACCCAGTACTTC. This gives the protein CASSLSRGRVETQYF.

CDR3 region: CASGTRMNTEAFF. DNA of the CDR3: TGTGCCTCCGGGACCCGAATGAACACTGAAGCTTTCTTT. The rearrangement joins TRBV30 to TRBJ1-1; tentative D call: TRBD1 (5 bases). CDR1 and CDR2 (germline): GTSNPN, SVGIG (reference sequence). V lost 7 bases to trimming and J lost 0 bases, with 12 bases between them. The CDR3 has 13 residues.

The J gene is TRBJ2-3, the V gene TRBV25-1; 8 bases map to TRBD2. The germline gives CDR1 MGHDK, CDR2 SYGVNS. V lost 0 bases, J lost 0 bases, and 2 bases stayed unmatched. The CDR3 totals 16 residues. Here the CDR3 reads CASSEYSGTSTDTQYF. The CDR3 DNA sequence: TGTGCCAGCAGTGAATATAGCGGGACTAGCACAGATACGCAGTATTTT.

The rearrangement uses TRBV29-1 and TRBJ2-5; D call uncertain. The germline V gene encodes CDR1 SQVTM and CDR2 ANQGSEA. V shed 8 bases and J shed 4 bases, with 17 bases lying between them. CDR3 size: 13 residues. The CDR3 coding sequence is TGCAGCTTCGATCGGGTGTCTGGAGAGACCCAGTACTTC. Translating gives CSFDRVSGETQYF.

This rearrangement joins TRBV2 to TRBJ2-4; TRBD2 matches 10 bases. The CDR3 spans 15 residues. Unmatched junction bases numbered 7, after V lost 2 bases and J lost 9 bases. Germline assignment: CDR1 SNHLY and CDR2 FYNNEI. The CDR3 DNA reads TGTGCCAGCAGTGAACGCACTAGCGGGGACGGCATTCAGTACTTC. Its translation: CASSERTSGDGIQYF.

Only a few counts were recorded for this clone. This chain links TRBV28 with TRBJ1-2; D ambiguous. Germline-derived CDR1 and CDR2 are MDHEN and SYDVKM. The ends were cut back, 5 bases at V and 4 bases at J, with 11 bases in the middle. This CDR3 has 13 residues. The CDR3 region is CASSPLSPYGYTF. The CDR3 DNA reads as TGTGCCAGCAGTCCGCTGTCACCCTATGGCTACACCTTC.

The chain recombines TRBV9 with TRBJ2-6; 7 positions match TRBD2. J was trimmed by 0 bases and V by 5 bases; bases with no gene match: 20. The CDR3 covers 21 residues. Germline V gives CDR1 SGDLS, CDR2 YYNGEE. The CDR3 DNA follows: TGTGCCAGCAGTGGACCTCACTCAGCGGGAACAGTACCCTCTGGGGCCAACGTCCTGACTTTC. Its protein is CASSGPHSAGTVPSGANVLTF.

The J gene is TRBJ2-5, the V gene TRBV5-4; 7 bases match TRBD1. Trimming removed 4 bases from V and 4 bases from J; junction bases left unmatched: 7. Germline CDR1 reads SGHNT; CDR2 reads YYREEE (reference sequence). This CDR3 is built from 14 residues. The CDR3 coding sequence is TGTGCCAGCAGCCTCCCGGGACAGATAGAGACCCAGTACTTC. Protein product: CASSLPGQIETQYF.

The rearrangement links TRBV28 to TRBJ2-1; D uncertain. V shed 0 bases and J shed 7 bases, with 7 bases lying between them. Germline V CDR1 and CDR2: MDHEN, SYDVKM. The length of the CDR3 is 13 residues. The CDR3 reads CASSLWLGNEQFF. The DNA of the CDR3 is TGTGCCAGCAGTTTATGGCTGGGGAATGAGCAGTTCTTC.

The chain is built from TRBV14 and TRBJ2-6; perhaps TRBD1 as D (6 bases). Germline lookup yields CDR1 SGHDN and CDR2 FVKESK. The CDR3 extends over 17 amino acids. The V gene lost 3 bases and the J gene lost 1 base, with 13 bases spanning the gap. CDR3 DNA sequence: TGTGCCAGCAGCCAGCCAGGGGCGAATTCTGGGGCCAACGTCCTGACTTTC. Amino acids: CASSQPGANSGANVLTF.

The CDR3 DNA sequence: TGTGCCAGCACCAGGGACAGGGGAACTTCCTACGAGCAGTACTTC. This gives the protein CASTRDRGTSYEQYF. This rearrangement joins TRBV6-1 to TRBJ2-7, with 10 bases matching TRBD1. Germline loops: CDR1 MNHNS, CDR2 SASEGT. V shed 7 bases, J shed 1 base, and the junction held 7 bases outside the gene matches. The CDR3 has 15 amino acids.

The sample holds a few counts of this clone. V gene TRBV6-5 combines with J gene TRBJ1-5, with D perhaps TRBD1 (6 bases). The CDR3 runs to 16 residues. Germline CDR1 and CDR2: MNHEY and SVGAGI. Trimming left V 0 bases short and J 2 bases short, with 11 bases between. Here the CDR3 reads CASSYSVAGGNQPQHF. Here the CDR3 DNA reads TGTGCCAGCAGTTACTCGGTGGCAGGGGGCAATCAGCCCCAGCATTTT.

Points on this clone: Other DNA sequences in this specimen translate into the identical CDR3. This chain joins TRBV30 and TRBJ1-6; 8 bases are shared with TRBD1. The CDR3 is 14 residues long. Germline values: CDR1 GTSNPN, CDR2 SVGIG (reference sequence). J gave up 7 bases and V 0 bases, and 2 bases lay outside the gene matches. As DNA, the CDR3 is TGTGCCTGGAGTGTAGGACAGGGCAATTCACCCCTCCACTTT. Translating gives CAWSVGQGNSPLHF.

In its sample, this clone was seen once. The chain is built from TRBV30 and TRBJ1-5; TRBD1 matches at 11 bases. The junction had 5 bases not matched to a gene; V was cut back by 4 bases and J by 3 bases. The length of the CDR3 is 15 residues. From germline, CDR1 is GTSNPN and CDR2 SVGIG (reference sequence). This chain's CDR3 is CAWTGTGGLNQPQHF. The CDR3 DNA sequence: TGTGCCTGGACCGGGACAGGGGGACTCAATCAGCCCCAGCATTTT.

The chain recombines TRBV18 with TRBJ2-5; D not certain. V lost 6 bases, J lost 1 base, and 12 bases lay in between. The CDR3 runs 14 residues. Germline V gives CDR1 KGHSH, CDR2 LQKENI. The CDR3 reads CASSLDSSQETQYF. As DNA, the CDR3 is TGTGCCAGCTCGCTTGACTCTTCCCAAGAGACCCAGTACTTC.

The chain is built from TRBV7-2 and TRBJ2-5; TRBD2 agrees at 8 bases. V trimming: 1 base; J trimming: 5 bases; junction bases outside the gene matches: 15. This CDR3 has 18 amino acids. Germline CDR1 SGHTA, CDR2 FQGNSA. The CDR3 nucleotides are TGTGCCAGCAGCTTAGGGCACACCGGGACTAGGGGAGCGGAGACCCAGTACTTC. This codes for CASSLGHTGTRGAETQYF.

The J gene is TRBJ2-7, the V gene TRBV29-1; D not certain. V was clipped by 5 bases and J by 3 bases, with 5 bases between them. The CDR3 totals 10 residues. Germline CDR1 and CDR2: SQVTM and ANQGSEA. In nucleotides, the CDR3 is TGCAGCGTTTCCAGCTACGAGCAGTACTTC. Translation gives CSVSSYEQYF.

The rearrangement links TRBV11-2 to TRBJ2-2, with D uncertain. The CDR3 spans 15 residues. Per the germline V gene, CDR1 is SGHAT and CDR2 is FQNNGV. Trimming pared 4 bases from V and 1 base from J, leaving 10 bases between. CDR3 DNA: TGTGCCAGCAGCTCCCCCCGACAGAACACCGGGGAGCTGTTTTTT. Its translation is CASSSPRQNTGELFF.

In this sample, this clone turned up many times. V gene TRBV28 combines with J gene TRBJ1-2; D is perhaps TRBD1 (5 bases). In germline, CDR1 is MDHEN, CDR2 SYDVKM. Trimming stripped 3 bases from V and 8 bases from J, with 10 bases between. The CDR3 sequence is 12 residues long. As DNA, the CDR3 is TGTGCCAGCAGTTTGTCAGGGCGAGGCTACACCTTC. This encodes CASSLSGRGYTF.

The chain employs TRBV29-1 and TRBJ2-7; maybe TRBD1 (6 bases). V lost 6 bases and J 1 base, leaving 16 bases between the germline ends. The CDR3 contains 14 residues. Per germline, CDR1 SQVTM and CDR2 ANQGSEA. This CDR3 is CSVRAPGQSYEQYF. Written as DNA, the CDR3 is TGCAGCGTCCGTGCCCCGGGACAATCCTACGAGCAGTACTTC.

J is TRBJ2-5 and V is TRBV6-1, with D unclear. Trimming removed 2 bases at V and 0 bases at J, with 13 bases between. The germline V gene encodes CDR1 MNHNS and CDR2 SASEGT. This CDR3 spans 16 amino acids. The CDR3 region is CASSERASPNQETQYF. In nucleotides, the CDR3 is TGTGCCAGCAGTGAAAGAGCGAGTCCTAACCAAGAGACCCAGTACTTC.

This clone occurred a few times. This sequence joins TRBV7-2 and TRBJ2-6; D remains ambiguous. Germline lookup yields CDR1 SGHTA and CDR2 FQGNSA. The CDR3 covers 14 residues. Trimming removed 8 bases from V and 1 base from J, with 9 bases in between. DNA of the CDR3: TGTGCCAGCGACCTGGGGTCTGGGGCCAACGTCCTGACTTTC. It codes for CASDLGSGANVLTF.

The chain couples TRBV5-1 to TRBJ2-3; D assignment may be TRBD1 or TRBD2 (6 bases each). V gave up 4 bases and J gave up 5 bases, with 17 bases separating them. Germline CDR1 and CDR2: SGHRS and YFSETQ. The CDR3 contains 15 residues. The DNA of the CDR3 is TGCGCCAGCAGCCCCGGGGCCGGGGGCAGAGATACGCAGTATTTT. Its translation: CASSPGAGGRDTQYF.